This TCR beta chain was documented in a study of shared clonotypes between healthy human individuals. Overall study: Aged 18 to 49, the donors were a couple of women and a few men. Three CD4 naive, three CD4 memory, two CD8 naive and one CD8 memory plate were used per donor.

Profiling relied on immunoSEQ multiplex PCR, and the TCRdb table lists in-frame clones only, not all of them. Of about 1 million clones in the sample, about three quarters are singletons; the top ten hold 1.4%. This CDR3 has 11 amino acids. Between the trimmed V and J ends, which lost 2 bases and 8 bases, there was a span of 3 bases. CDR1 and CDR2 from the germline V gene are MDHEN and SYDVKM. General study results and limits: Generally, naive subsets came out with larger estimated richness than memory subsets.

To note about this clone: Its target is not known.

Negatively enriched CD4+ T cells were divided by CD45RA into naive and memory. The specimen was memory CD4+ T cells sorted from blood. Subset noted: CD45RA-negative fraction. This chain links TRBV28 with TRBJ1-4; D is uncertain. This sequence originates from a man aged 18 to 29 in good health. CDR3 amino acids: CASSLVEKLFF. As DNA, the CDR3 is TGTGCCAGCAGTTTAGTCGAAAAACTGTTTTTT.